This T cell receptor beta chain was found in a study of shared clonotypes between healthy human individuals. Study results and limitations: When naive CD4 clonotypes were compared across several donors, 5% to 5.5% were shared. Having only a few donors restricted how much genetic and exposure-history diversity was captured.

Regarding this clone: As yet, its antigen is unknown.

The genomic DNA of each subset was split evenly across several immunoSEQ plates. Repertoires were generated with immunoSEQ multiplex PCR, while TCRdb's copy carries only in-frame clones and drops some. The sample holds approximately 1,500,000 clones, 95% to 99% seen once. There are 19 residues in the CDR3. Trimming stripped 3 bases from V and 2 bases from J, with 23 bases between. Germline lookup yields CDR1 SNHLY and CDR2 FYNNEI. The V and J genes are TRBV2 and TRBJ1-5; a weak D match, TRBD1 (5 bases). Sequences were obtained from naive CD4+ T cells sorted from blood. Subset here: CD45RA+ positively selected. This clonotype was obtained from a man aged 25-40 years in good health. CDR3: CASSELVLEGWYRNQPQHF. Here the CDR3 DNA reads TGTGCCAGCAGTGAGTTGGTGCTTGAGGGGTGGTATCGCAATCAGCCCCAGCATTTT.